This TCR beta chain originates from a study of T cells in tumors and immune-related adverse events. The data were produced by immunoSEQ multiplex PCR, yet TCRdb's version contains in-frame clones alone and is incomplete. The sample consists of approximately 11,000 clones, roughly 92% of them appearing once. CDR1 is LGHNT, CDR2 FRNRAP, per germline. The CDR3 has 16 amino acids. The J segment lost 2 bases and the V segment lost 2 bases, leaving 6 bases of the junction unmatched. This TCR came from a female donor with metastatic renal cell carcinoma. This specimen was lymph node tissue, taken from a patient treated with anti-PD-1 therapy. The V gene is TRBV12-5, the J gene TRBJ2-5, with 9 positions matching TRBD1. This CDR3 is CASGLSRQGGQETQYF. DNA of the CDR3: TGTGCTAGTGGTTTGAGCAGACAGGGGGGACAAGAGACCCAGTACTTC.